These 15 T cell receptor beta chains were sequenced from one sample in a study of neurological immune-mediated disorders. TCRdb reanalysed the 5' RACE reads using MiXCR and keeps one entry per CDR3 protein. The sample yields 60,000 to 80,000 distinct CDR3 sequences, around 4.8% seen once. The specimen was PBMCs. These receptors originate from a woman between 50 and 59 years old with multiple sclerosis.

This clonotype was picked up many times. CDR3 in amino acids: CSARETGTNTGELFF. The CDR3 DNA follows: TGCAGTGCTAGAGAAACAGGGACGAACACCGGGGAGCTGTTTTTT. This chain links TRBV20-1 with TRBJ2-2; D is possibly TRBD1 (6 bases). This CDR3 region has 15 residues. CDR1 is DFQATT and CDR2 is SNEGSKA in the germline V gene (reference sequence). V lost 0 bases to trimming and J lost 0 bases, with 8 bases between them.

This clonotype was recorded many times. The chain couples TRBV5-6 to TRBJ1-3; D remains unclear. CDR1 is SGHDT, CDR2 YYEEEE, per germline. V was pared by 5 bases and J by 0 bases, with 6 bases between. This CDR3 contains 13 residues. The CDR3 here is CASRQNSGNTIYF. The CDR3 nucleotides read TGTGCCAGCAGACAGAACTCTGGAAACACCATATATTTT. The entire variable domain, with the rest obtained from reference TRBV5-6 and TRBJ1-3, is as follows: DAGVTQSPTHLIKTRGQQVTLRCSPKSGHDTVSWYQQALGQGPQFIFQYYEEEERQRGNFPDRFSGHQFPNYSSELNVNALLLGDSALYLCASRQNSGNTIYFGEGSWLTVV.

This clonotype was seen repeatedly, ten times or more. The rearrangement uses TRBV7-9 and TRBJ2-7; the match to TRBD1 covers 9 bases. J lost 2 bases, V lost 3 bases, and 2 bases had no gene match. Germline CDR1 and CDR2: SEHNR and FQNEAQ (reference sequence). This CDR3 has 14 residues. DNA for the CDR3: TGTGCCAGCAGCTTGGACAGGGGCACCTACGAGCAGTACGTC. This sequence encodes CASSLDRGTYEQYV.

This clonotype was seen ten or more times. The DNA for the CDR3 is TGTGCCAGCAGCTTAGAGGGCACAGATACGCAGTATTTT. Amino acid sequence: CASSLEGTDTQYF. V gene TRBV7-3 combines with J gene TRBJ2-3; D is ambiguous. Germline CDR1 SGHTA, CDR2 FQGTGA. The CDR3 sequence is 13 residues long. Trimming took 2 bases from V and 1 from J, leaving 4 bases between them.

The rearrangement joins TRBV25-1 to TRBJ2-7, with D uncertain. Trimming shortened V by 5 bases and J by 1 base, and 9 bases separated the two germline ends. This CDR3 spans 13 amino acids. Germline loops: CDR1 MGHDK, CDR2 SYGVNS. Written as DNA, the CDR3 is TGTGCCAGCAGTAGAGAAGAGTCCTACGAGCAGTACTTC. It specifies CASSREESYEQYF.

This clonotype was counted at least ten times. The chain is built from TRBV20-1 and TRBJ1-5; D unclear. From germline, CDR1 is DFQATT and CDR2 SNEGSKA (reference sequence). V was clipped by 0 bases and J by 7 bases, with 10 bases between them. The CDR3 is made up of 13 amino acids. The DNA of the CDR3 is TGCAGTGCTAGAGATGTCACGGAGCAGCCCCAGCATTTT. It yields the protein CSARDVTEQPQHF.

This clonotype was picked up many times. CDR3 loop: CSVLRDIQETQYF. The CDR3 DNA sequence: TGCAGCGTCCTCCGGGACATCCAAGAGACCCAGTACTTC. The genes are TRBV29-1 and TRBJ2-5, with D maybe TRBD1 (6 bases). The ends were cut back, 6 bases at V and 1 base at J, with 12 bases in the middle. This CDR3 is built from 13 residues. The germline gives CDR1 SQVTM, CDR2 ANQGSEA.

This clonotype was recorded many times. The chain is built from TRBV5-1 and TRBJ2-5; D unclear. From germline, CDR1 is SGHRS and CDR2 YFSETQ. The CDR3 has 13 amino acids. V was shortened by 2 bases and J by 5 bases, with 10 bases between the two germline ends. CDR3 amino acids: CASSLTVQETQYF. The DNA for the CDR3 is TGCGCCAGCAGCTTAACAGTTCAGGAGACCCAGTACTTC.

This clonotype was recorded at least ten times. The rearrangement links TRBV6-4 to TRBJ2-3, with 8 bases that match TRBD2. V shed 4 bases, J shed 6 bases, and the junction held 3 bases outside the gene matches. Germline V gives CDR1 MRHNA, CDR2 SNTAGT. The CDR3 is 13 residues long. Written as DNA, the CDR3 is TGTGCCAGCAGTGCGGGGGGGCCCGATACGCAGTATTTT. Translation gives CASSAGGPDTQYF.

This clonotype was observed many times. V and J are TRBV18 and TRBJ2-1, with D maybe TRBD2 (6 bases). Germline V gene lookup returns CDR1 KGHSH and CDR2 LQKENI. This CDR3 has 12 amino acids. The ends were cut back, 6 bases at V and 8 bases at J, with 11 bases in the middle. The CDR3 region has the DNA TGTGCCAGCTCCCCCCAGCGGGATGAGCAGTTCTTC. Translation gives CASSPQRDEQFF.

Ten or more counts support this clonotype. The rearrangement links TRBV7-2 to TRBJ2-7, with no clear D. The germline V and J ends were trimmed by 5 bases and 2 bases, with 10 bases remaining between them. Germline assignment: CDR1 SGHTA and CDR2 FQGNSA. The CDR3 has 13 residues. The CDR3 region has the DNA TGTGCCAGCAGCCCCCCATTCCCCTACGAGCAGTACTTC. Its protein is CASSPPFPYEQYF.

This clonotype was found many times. The CDR3 nucleotides read TGTGCCAGCAGCCCCAGGCCACAGGGGGCCGCGTATGGCTACACCTTC. Encoded protein: CASSPRPQGAAYGYTF. V is TRBV11-1 and J is TRBJ1-2; 9 bases map to TRBD1. The CDR3 sequence is 16 residues long. V lost 5 bases to trimming and J lost 5 bases; unmatched junction nucleotides: 12. The germline V gene has CDR1 SGHAT and CDR2 FQDESV (reference sequence).

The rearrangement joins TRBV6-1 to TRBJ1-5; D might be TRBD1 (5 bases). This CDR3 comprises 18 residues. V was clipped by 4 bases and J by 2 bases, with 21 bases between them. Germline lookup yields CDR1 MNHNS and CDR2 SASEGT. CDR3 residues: CASSAWGRSTGGNQPQHF. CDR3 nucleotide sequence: TGTGCCAGCAGTGCGTGGGGACGGAGTACCGGTGGCAATCAGCCCCAGCATTTT.

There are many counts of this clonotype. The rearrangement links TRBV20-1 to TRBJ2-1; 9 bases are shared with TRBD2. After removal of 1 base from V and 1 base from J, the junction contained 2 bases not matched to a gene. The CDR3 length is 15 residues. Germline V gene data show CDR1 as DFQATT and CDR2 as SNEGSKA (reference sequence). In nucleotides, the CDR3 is TGCAGTGCTAGAGGGCTAGCGGGGTCCTACAATGAGCAGTTCTTC. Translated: CSARGLAGSYNEQFF.

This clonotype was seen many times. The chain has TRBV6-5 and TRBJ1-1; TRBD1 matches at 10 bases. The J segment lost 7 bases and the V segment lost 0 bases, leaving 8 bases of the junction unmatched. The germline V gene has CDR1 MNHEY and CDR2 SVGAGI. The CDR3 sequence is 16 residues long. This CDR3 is CASSYSLTGGLFEAFF. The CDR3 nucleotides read TGTGCCAGCAGTTACTCGTTGACAGGGGGCTTATTTGAAGCTTTCTTT.